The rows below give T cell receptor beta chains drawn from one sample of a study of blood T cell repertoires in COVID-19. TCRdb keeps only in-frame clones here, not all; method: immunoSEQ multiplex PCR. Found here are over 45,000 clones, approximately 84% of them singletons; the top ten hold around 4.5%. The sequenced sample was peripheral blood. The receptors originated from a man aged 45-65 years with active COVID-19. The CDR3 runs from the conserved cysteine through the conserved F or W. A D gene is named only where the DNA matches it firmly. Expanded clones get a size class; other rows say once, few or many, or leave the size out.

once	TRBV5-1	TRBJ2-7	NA	CASSDSPPAYEQYF	TGCGCCAGCAGCGACAGCCCCCCGGCCTACGAGCAGTACTTC
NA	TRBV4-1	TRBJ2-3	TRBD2	CASSQEEAGGLDTQYF	TGCGCCAGCAGCCAAGAAGAGGCGGGGGGGTTAGATACGCAGTATTTT
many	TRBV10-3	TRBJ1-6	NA	CAISAGNSPLHF	TGTGCCATCAGTGCGGGGAATTCACCCCTCCACTTT
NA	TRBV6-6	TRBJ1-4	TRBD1	CASSYPSGGHEKLFF	TGTGCCAGCAGTTACCCCTCAGGGGGTCACGAAAAACTGTTTTTT
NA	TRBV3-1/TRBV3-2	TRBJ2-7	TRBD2	CASSQGNGGAYEQYF	TGTGCCAGCAGCCAAGGGAACGGGGGGGCGTACGAGCAGTACTTC
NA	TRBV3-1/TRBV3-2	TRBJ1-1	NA	CASSQGGGTEAFF	TGTGCCAGCAGCCAGGGAGGGGGGACTGAAGCTTTCTTT
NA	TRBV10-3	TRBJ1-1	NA	CASLTENTEAFF	TGTGCCTCGTTGACAGAGAACACTGAAGCTTTCTTT
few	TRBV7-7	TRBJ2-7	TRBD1	CASSSGTGPAYEQYF	TGTGCCAGCAGCTCAGGGACAGGGCCGGCCTACGAGCAGTACTTC
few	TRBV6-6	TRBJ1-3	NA	CASSYKQGSGNTIYF	TGTGCCAGCAGTTACAAACAGGGTTCTGGAAACACCATATATTTT
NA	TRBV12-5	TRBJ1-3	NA	CASALTMRGSGNTIYF	TGTGCTAGTGCTCTCACCATGAGAGGTTCTGGAAACACCATATATTTT
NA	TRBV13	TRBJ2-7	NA	CASSSSHEQYF	TGTGCCAGCAGTTCGAGCCACGAGCAGTACTTC
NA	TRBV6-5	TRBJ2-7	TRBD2	CASSRGQAPGGEQYF	TGTGCCAGCAGTCGGGGGCAGGCCCCGGGGGGGGAGCAGTACTTC
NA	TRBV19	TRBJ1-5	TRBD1	CASSIMEWGTGNQPQHF	TGTGCCAGTAGTATAATGGAGTGGGGGACAGGGAATCAGCCCCAGCATTTT
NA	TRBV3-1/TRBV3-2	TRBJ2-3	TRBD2	CASSHRLAGSTDTQYF	TGTGCCAGCAGCCATAGACTAGCGGGATCCACAGATACGCAGTATTTT
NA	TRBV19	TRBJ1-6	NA	CASSMMGALGSPLHF	TGTGCCAGTAGTATGATGGGAGCTTTGGGGTCACCCCTCCACTTT
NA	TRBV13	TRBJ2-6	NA	CASSLRTSGANVLTF	TGTGCCAGCAGCTTAAGAACATCTGGGGCCAACGTCCTGACTTTC
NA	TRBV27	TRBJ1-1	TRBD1	CASSWGQAMNTEAFF	TGTGCCAGCAGTTGGGGACAGGCGATGAACACTGAAGCTTTCTTT
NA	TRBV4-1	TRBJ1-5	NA	CASSQEMNRGLGNQPQHF	TGCGCCAGCAGCCAAGAAATGAATCGGGGTTTAGGCAATCAGCCCCAGCATTTT
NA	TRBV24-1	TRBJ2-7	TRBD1	CATIGDRAYEQYF	TGTGCCACCATAGGTGACAGGGCCTACGAGCAGTACTTC
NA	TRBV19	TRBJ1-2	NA	CASRTQGFGYGYTF	TGTGCCAGTAGAACACAGGGATTCGGGTATGGCTACACCTTC
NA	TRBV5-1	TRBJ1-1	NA	CASSVGGPGTEAFF	TGCGCCAGCAGCGTGGGAGGGCCCGGGACTGAAGCTTTCTTT
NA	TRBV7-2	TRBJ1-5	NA	CASSSGEPQHF	TGTGCCAGCAGCTCCGGGGAGCCCCAGCATTTT
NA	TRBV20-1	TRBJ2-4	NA	CSAPTENIQYF	TGCAGTGCTCCGACAGAAAACATTCAGTACTTC
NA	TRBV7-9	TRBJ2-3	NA	CASTRRRDITSTDTQYF	TGTGCCAGCACCAGACGCCGGGACATCACTAGCACAGATACGCAGTATTTT
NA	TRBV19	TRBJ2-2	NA	CASSPQGPEELFF	TGTGCCAGTAGTCCGCAGGGGCCGGAGGAGCTGTTTTTT
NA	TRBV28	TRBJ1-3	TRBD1	CASSPTTGAGNTIYF	TGTGCCAGCAGTCCAACGACAGGGGCTGGAAACACCATATATTTT
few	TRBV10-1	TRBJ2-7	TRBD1	CASSERGQTGEQYF	TGCGCCAGCAGTGAGAGGGGACAGACCGGGGAGCAGTACTTC
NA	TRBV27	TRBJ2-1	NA	CASSLGLRQFF	TGTGCCAGCAGCCTCGGACTGCGGCAGTTCTTC
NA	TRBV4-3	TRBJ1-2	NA	CASSQDHGGANYGYTF	TGCGCCAGCAGCCAAGATCACGGGGGAGCTAACTATGGCTACACCTTC
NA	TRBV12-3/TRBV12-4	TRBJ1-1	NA	CASSVRVNTEAFF	TGTGCCAGCAGTGTCAGGGTGAACACTGAAGCTTTCTTT
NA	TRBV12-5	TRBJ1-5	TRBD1	CASGLGGGGRVESQPQHF	TGTGCTAGTGGTTTGGGAGGAGGGGGCAGGGTGGAAAGTCAGCCCCAGCATTTT
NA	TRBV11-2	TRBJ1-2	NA	CASSSFANYGYTF	TGTGCCAGCTCCTCTTTCGCTAACTATGGCTACACCTTC
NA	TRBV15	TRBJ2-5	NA	CATSRPRGSETQYF	TGTGCCACCAGCAGGCCTCGAGGGTCAGAGACCCAGTACTTC
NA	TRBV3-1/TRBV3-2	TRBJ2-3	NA	CASSQGNSGATDTQYF	TGTGCCAGCAGCCAAGGGAATAGCGGAGCCACAGATACGCAGTATTTT
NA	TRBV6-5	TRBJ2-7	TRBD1	CASSYSTGSSYEQYF	TGTGCCAGCAGTTACTCGACAGGGAGCTCCTACGAGCAGTACTTC
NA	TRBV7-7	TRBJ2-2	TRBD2	CASSRFLAGANTGELFF	TGTGCCAGCAGCCGATTCCTAGCGGGGGCCAACACCGGGGAGCTGTTTTTT
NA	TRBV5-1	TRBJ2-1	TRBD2	CASSLTGGSSYNEQFF	TGCGCCAGCAGCTTGACCGGGGGGAGCTCCTACAATGAGCAGTTCTTC
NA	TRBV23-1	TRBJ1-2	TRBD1	CASSQRRDSGGYGYTF	TGCGCCAGCAGTCAAAGACGGGACAGTGGGGGGTATGGCTACACCTTC
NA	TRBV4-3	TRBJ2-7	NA	CASSLGRTYEQYF	TGCGCCAGCAGCCTGGGGAGGACCTACGAGCAGTACTTC
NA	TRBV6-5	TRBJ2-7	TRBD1	CASSPDRGRSYEQYF	TGTGCCAGCAGTCCCGACAGGGGGCGGTCCTACGAGCAGTACTTC
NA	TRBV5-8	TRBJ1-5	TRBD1	CASSRAGQGNQPQHF	TGTGCCAGCAGCCGAGCGGGACAGGGCAATCAGCCCCAGCATTTT
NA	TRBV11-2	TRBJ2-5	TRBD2	CASSPPGLAGGGVTQYF	TGTGCCAGCAGCCCCCCTGGGTTAGCGGGGGGCGGAGTGACCCAGTACTTC
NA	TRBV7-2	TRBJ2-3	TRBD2	CASSLAAGGLDTQYF	TGTGCCAGCAGCTTAGCAGCGGGGGGGCTCGATACGCAGTATTTT
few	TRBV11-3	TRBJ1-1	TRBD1	CASSLALRGRRNTEAFF	TGTGCCAGCAGCTTAGCTCTCAGGGGGCGCCGGAACACTGAAGCTTTCTTT
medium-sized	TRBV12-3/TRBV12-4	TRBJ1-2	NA	CASSLSGGYGYTF	TGTGCCAGCTCCCTTTCGGGGGGTTATGGCTACACCTTC
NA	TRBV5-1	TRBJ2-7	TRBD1	CASSFMGTGVGEQYF	TGCGCCAGCAGCTTCATGGGGACAGGGGTTGGCGAGCAGTACTTC
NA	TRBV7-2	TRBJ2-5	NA	CASSPGGEGGETQYF	TGTGCCAGCAGCCCCGGTGGGGAAGGGGGAGAGACCCAGTACTTC
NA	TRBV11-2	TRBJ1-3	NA	CASSLDHAPGNTIYF	TGTGCCAGCAGCTTAGATCATGCGCCTGGAAACACCATATATTTT
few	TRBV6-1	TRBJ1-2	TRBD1	CASSEDMTGTGGRGYTF	TGTGCCAGCAGTGAAGATATGACCGGGACAGGGGGCCGTGGCTACACCTTC
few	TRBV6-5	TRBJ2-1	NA	CASSSLQGYNEQFF	TGTGCCAGCAGTTCCCTACAGGGATACAATGAGCAGTTCTTC
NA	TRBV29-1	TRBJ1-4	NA	CSVAGADNEKLFF	TGCAGCGTGGCAGGGGCCGATAATGAAAAACTGTTTTTT
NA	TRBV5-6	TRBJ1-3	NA	CASSLPQGSGNTIYF	TGTGCCAGCAGCTTACCACAGGGCTCTGGAAACACCATATATTTT
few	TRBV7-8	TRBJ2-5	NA	CASSLGGGAETQYF	TGTGCCAGCAGCTTAGGGGGGGGCGCGGAGACCCAGTACTTC